The source of this T cell receptor beta chain is a study of blood T cells in healthy people across ages. The table lists this clonotype with a few counts. Using a J-beta primer mix together with a sample-barcoded 5' primer, a second PCR was run for about 6 to 12 cycles. TCRdb passed the 5' RACE reads through MiXCR, listing each CDR3 protein once. The sample records about 1.5 million distinct CDR3 sequences, roughly two fifths being singletons. Germline CDR1 SGHTA, CDR2 FQGNSA. There are 15 residues in the CDR3. Trimming took 0 bases from V and 4 from J, leaving 11 bases between them. The genes are TRBV7-2 and TRBJ2-3; TRBD1 might be the D (7 bases). The TCR comes from a woman under 30 in good health. Input material: blood. CDR3 nucleotides: TGTGCCAGCAGCTTAGCGTCCAGGGGGGCAGATACGCAGTATTTT. Translating it yields CASSLASRGADTQYF. Drawing the rest from reference TRBV7-2 and TRBJ2-3, the complete variable domain is GAGVSQSPSNKVTEKGKDVELRCDPISGHTALYWYRQSLGQGLEFLIYFQGNSAPDKSGLPSDRFSAERTGGSVSTLTIQRTQQEDSAVYLCASSLASRGADTQYFGPGTRLTVL.